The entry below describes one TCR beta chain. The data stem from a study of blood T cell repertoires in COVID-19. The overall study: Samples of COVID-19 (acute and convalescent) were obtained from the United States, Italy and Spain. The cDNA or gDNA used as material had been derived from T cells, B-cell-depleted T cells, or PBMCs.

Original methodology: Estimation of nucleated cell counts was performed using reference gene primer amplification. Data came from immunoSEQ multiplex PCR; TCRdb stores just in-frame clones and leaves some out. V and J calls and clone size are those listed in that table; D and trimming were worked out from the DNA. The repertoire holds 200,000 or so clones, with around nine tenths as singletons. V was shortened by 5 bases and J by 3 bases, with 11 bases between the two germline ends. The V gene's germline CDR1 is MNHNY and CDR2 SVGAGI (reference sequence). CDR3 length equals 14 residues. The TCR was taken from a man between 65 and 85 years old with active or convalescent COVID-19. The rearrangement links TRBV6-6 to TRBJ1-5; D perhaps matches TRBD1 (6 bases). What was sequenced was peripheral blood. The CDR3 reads CASSMDSFNQPQHF. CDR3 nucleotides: TGTGCCAGCAGTATGGACAGCTTCAATCAGCCCCAGCATTTT.